This T cell receptor (beta chain) was retrieved from a study of beta chain features in type 1 diabetes. This clone was counted only a few times. J lost 6 bases, V lost 3 bases, and 4 bases had no gene match. The CDR3 covers 14 residues. Germline V gene lookup returns CDR1 KGHSH and CDR2 LQKENI. Expressed TCRB transcripts got sequenced, as all isolated RNA was reverse transcribed. The data were produced by immunoSEQ multiplex PCR, yet TCRdb's version contains in-frame clones alone and is incomplete. This sample has under 550,000 clones, with roughly 10% found just once. Sequencing was carried out using naive CD4+ T cells from blood. The chain recombines TRBV18 with TRBJ2-4; 8 bases fit TRBD1. The TCR was taken from a woman aged 18-29 years in good health. CDR3 loop: CASSPQGARNIQYF. CDR3 sequence (DNA): TGTGCCAGCTCACCCCAGGGGGCGAGAAACATTCAGTACTTC.